This is a list of T cell receptor beta chains from one sample in a study of T cell responses to AZD1222 COVID-19 vaccine. Profiled with immunoSEQ multiplex PCR; TCRdb holds only in-frame clones, not every one. The sample lists about 100,000 clones; approximately 93% were seen once. Sequenced material: peripheral blood, taken 28 days after the second AZD1222 dose. These receptor sequences come from an adult who received the AZD1222 COVID-19 vaccine. The conserved cysteine and the conserved F or W are not part of the CDR3 here.

J gene,V gene,CDR3 length,CDR3 protein
TRBJ2-7,TRBV7-9,11,ASSPQSTGEQY
TRBJ1-1,TRBV18,11,ASSKGQQDLTF
TRBJ2-5,TRBV6-6,19,ASSHEGGGRIAGGPLETQY
TRBJ2-1,TRBV2,15,ASSDISGLSSYNEQF
TRBJ2-7,TRBV27,12,ASSPSRGPYEQY
TRBJ2-7,TRBV5-6,10,ASSQNRDAEY
TRBJ2-1,TRBV28,14,ASSLSRTLAYNEQF
TRBJ2-6,TRBV27,16,ASSYDAVGLTGANVLT
TRBJ1-2,TRBV4-3,14,ASSQGTGGGNYGYT
TRBJ1-6,TRBV5-1,15,ASSSGISRGLDSPLH
TRBJ1-2,TRBV27,12,APNGAARNYGYT
TRBJ1-1,TRBV12-3/TRBV12-4,10,ASSLYGRRAF
TRBJ2-1,TRBV9,15,ASSVDDSGSPYNEQF
TRBJ2-7,TRBV25-1,12,ASSETRTSYEQY
TRBJ2-7,TRBV29-1,11,SVSSSWASEQY
TRBJ1-1,TRBV5-8,13,ASSPMPAMNTEAF
TRBJ1-1,TRBV27,14,ASSPAGTAFRREAF
TRBJ1-2,TRBV4-3,12,ASSQDHRGYGYT
TRBJ2-2,TRBV7-6,12,ASSLKGPGRELF
TRBJ1-4,TRBV2,13,ASRIQAGGNEKLF
TRBJ2-7,TRBV5-5,11,ASSFGGDYEQY
TRBJ1-6,TRBV11-3,11,ASSLGGTSPLH
TRBJ1-5,TRBV6-5,10,ASNLGVQPQH
TRBJ2-7,TRBV2,11,ASSAGGGYEQY
TRBJ1-5,TRBV7-2,12,ASSLAAGPQPQH
TRBJ2-5,TRBV9,11,ASSVGASGRAY
TRBJ2-3,TRBV28,15,ASSSTGQGTGADTQY
TRBJ2-1,TRBV7-9,15,ASSPRRLAGAPNEQF
TRBJ1-1,TRBV6-1,11,ASSDRGLTEAF
TRBJ2-1,TRBV28,13,ASSSPGPSYNEQF
TRBJ2-1,TRBV19,12,ASSIDGDYNEQF
TRBJ2-7,TRBV6-5,13,ASSSGTGLPYEQY
TRBJ2-1,TRBV28,13,ASGTGVLGGNEQF
TRBJ1-3,TRBV30,15,AWSEGQGVGSGNTIY
TRBJ2-1,TRBV13,17,ASSLWVQATRPSYNEQF
TRBJ2-6,TRBV30,12,AWRRGSGANVLT
TRBJ2-7,TRBV6-5,13,ASSKLAGGPYEQY
TRBJ1-5,TRBV27,12,ASSFGSGGQPQH
TRBJ2-5,TRBV5-1,11,ASSVTGEETQY
TRBJ2-5,TRBV20-1,12,SASLAGLQETQY
TRBJ1-5,TRBV2,13,ASSELTGGGQPQH
TRBJ1-5,TRBV20-1,11,SASQGGDQPQH
TRBJ2-3,TRBV6-1,13,ASSEDVGQTDTQY
TRBJ2-1,TRBV6-6,11,ASRLAGVREQF
TRBJ1-1,TRBV7-8,14,ASSLRYRVMNTEAF
TRBJ2-7,TRBV15,13,ATSRVRQGAGEQY
TRBJ1-4,TRBV6-6,13,ASSLAGADNEKLF
TRBJ1-1,TRBV27,14,ASSLFGQQMNTEAF
TRBJ2-7,TRBV5-1,15,ASSLLASGRSSYEQY
TRBJ2-1,TRBV15,14,ATSRDWTSGSDEQF
TRBJ1-1,TRBV28,13,ASRLYGTGWTEAF
TRBJ1-6,TRBV7-3,13,ASSLSGSYNSPLH
TRBJ1-5,TRBV18,14,ASSPPSDRVNQPQH
TRBJ1-1,TRBV7-6,14,ASSLGERFLNTEAF
TRBJ1-6,TRBV7-2,13,ASSLESTTNSPLH
TRBJ1-5,TRBV28,13,ASSYGQVRNQPQH